A single sample gave rise to the 24 T cell receptor beta chains below, sequenced in a study of T cells in localized non-small cell lung cancer. Profiling relied on immunoSEQ multiplex PCR, and the TCRdb table lists in-frame clones only, not all of them. The profile shows about 52,000 clones, 60% to 85% of them singletons. The specimen was PBMCs, collected before any cancer treatment. These receptors were obtained from a woman between 35 and 70 years old with stage II lung adenocarcinoma.

In its sample, this clone was seen once. The genes are TRBV27 and TRBJ2-5, with D maybe TRBD2 (6 bases). The length of the CDR3 is 16 residues. The germline gives CDR1 MNHEY, CDR2 SMNVEV (reference sequence). Trimming took 2 bases from V and 2 from J, leaving 15 bases between them. As DNA, the CDR3 is TGTGCCAGCAGTTTAGGGTGGCTCGCGGGGCAAGAGACCCAGTACTTC. Protein product: CASSLGWLAGQETQYF.

The genes are TRBV6-1 and TRBJ2-5; TRBD1 agrees at 10 bases. CDR1 and CDR2 from the germline V gene are MNHNS and SASEGT. The V segment lost 7 bases and the J segment 4 bases; nucleotides outside the gene matches: 9. CDR3 length: 15 residues. CDR3 nucleotides: TGTGCCAGCATCCGGACAGGGGGAGTCGGAGAGACCCAGTACTTC. Protein: CASIRTGGVGETQYF.

This chain uses TRBV7-6 with TRBJ1-5, with D perhaps matching TRBD1 (6 bases). The CDR3 has 17 residues. The germline V gene encodes CDR1 SGHVS and CDR2 FNYEAQ. V lost 5 bases, J lost 0 bases, and 17 bases lay in between. For the CDR3, the DNA is TGTGCCAGCAGCCGCGAACCCAACAGGGTTAGCAATCAGCCCCAGCATTTT. This translates into CASSREPNRVSNQPQHF.

This chain connects TRBV7-2 to TRBJ1-1; D may be TRBD1 (5 bases). Trimming removed 0 bases from V and 7 bases from J, with 30 bases in between. The length of the CDR3 is 20 residues. CDR1 and CDR2 (germline): SGHTA, FQGNSA. This chain's CDR3 is CASSLAVTQARSRKGNEAFF. The CDR3 DNA reads TGTGCCAGCAGCTTAGCGGTTACCCAGGCAAGGAGTAGGAAGGGGAATGAAGCTTTCTTT.

The J gene is TRBJ1-1, the V gene TRBV5-1, with 7 bases aligning to TRBD1. Germline V lookup: CDR1 SGHRS, CDR2 YFSETQ. V was clipped by 0 bases and J by 10 bases; unmatched bases: 18. The CDR3 length is 17 residues. DNA for the CDR3: TGCGCCAGCAGCTTGGTTACAGGGGACCCACAGCTGGACGGAGCTTTCTTT. Protein product: CASSLVTGDPQLDGAFF.

The chain is built from TRBV5-6 and TRBJ1-2; D ambiguous. The CDR3 sequence is 15 residues long. V was trimmed by 0 bases and J by 4 bases, leaving 13 bases between them. Germline CDR1 reads SGHDT; CDR2 reads YYEEEE. In nucleotides, the CDR3 is TGTGCCAGCAGCTTGGGGCGGCTGACTTCCTATGGCTACACCTTC. Amino acids: CASSLGRLTSYGYTF. Full variable domain (missing parts from reference TRBV5-6 and TRBJ1-2): DAGVTQSPTHLIKTRGQQVTLRCSPKSGHDTVSWYQQALGQGPQFIFQYYEEEERQRGNFPDRFSGHQFPNYSSELNVNALLLGDSALYLCASSLGRLTSYGYTFGSGTRLTVV.

Comment on this clone: A read error is possible here, since a much larger clone lies one base away. The rearrangement links TRBV5-4 to TRBJ1-2; no clear D gene. The germline CDR1 and CDR2 sequences are SGHNT and YYREEE (reference sequence). CDR3 length: 15 residues. V dropped 4 bases and J dropped 0 bases, with 13 bases sitting between them. CDR3 protein: CASSQDPGTNYGYTF. The CDR3 DNA follows: TGTGCCAGCAGCCAAGATCCGGGGACTAACTATGGCTACACCTTC. Full variable domain (outside the CDR3, taken from reference TRBV5-4 and TRBJ1-2): ETGVTQSPTHLIKTRGQQVTLRCSSQSGHNTVSWYQQALGQGPQFIFQYYREEENGRGNFPPRFSGLQFPNYSSELNVNALELDDSALYLCASSQDPGTNYGYTFGSGTRLTVV.

The gene calls are TRBV5-1 and TRBJ2-2; TRBD1 aligns across 9 bases. The CDR3 totals 14 residues. Germline lookup yields CDR1 SGHRS and CDR2 YFSETQ. Unmatched junction bases numbered 6, after V lost 5 bases and J lost 7 bases. CDR3 sequence: CASSPQGAGGELFF. The CDR3 bases are TGCGCCAGCAGTCCACAGGGGGCAGGCGGGGAGCTGTTTTTT.

This clone was seen more than once but under ten times. V gene TRBV6-1 combines with J gene TRBJ1-6; no definite D call. The V end lost 2 bases, the J end lost 3 bases, and 2 bases lay between the germline ends. Germline CDR1 reads MNHNS; CDR2 reads SASEGT. This CDR3 spans 13 amino acids. CDR3 nucleotide sequence: TGTGCCAGCAGTGAACACTATAATTCACCCCTCCACTTT. Its protein product is CASSEHYNSPLHF.

V usage is TRBV6-6 and J usage is TRBJ1-1, with D unresolved. Trimming shortened V by 9 bases and J by 0 bases, and 11 bases separated the two germline ends. There are 13 residues in the CDR3. CDR1 is MNHNY, CDR2 SVGAGI, per germline (reference sequence). CDR3 nucleotide sequence: TGTGCCAGTTCGACGGATTTGAACACTGAAGCTTTCTTT. The encoded protein is CASSTDLNTEAFF.

The V call is TRBV18, the J call TRBJ1-1; D is possibly TRBD1 (5 bases). Germline V CDR1 and CDR2: KGHSH, LQKENI. This CDR3 contains 14 residues. V was pared by 6 bases and J by 0 bases, with 11 bases between. CDR3 sequence (DNA): TGTGCCAGCTCGCCCGGGACGGTGAACACTGAAGCTTTCTTT. This translates into CASSPGTVNTEAFF. Filled out from reference TRBV18 and TRBJ1-1, the complete variable domain reads NAGVMQNPRHLVRRRGQEARLRCSPMKGHSHVYWYRQLPEEGLKFMVYLQKENIIDESGMPKERFSAEFPKEGPSILRIQQVVRGDSAAYFCASSPGTVNTEAFFGQGTRLTVV.

The chain employs TRBV5-5 and TRBJ2-4; D is uncertain. The CDR3 length is 16 residues. From germline, CDR1 is SGHKS and CDR2 YYEKEE (reference sequence). V lost 4 bases to trimming and J lost 0 bases, with 14 bases between them. CDR3: CASSDQSQLAKNIQYF. In nucleotides, the CDR3 is TGTGCCAGCAGCGACCAAAGTCAACTAGCCAAAAACATTCAGTACTTC.

The rearrangement joins TRBV29-1 to TRBJ2-3; 10 bases match TRBD1. This CDR3 comprises 14 residues. Germline trimming cut 5 bases from V and 4 bases from J; bases unmatched to any gene: 6. Germline V gene lookup returns CDR1 SQVTM and CDR2 ANQGSEA. The CDR3 DNA sequence: TGCAGCGTTCTAGGACAGGGGGGTGCAGATACGCAGTATTTT. Translation gives CSVLGQGGADTQYF.

The count of this clone is one. This rearrangement joins TRBV27 to TRBJ1-1; TRBD1 is a possible D gene (5 bases). CDR3 size: 15 residues. Germline values: CDR1 MNHEY, CDR2 SMNVEV (reference sequence). With 3 bases removed from V and 2 bases from J, the gap between germline ends came to 13 bases. CDR3 coding DNA: TGTGCCAGCAGTTTGTTCACAGGAAGCAACACTGAAGCTTTCTTT. It translates to CASSLFTGSNTEAFF.

In this sample, this clone turned up once. The V call is TRBV30, the J call TRBJ1-2; possible D gene TRBD1, 6 bases. Germline V gives CDR1 GTSNPN, CDR2 SVGIG (reference sequence). The CDR3 length is 13 residues. V lost 0 bases and J 6 bases, leaving 11 bases between the germline ends. Here the CDR3 reads CAWSVLGANGYTF. Here the CDR3 DNA reads TGTGCCTGGAGTGTATTGGGGGCGAATGGCTACACCTTC.

V is TRBV10-3 and J is TRBJ2-1, with D perhaps TRBD2 (7 bases). Germline V gene sequence: CDR1 ENHRY, CDR2 SYGVKD. This CDR3 has 20 amino acids. V gave up 0 bases and J gave up 0 bases, with 21 bases separating them. The CDR3 region has the DNA TGTGCCATCAGTGAGTCAGGGGGAGGGCGGGGGCTTAGCTCCTACAATGAGCAGTTCTTC. Amino acids: CAISESGGGRGLSSYNEQFF.

The V gene is TRBV11-2, the J gene TRBJ1-6; D gene uncertain. This CDR3 has 12 amino acids. V was shortened by 0 bases and J by 7 bases, with 1 base between the two germline ends. CDR1 is SGHAT, CDR2 FQNNGV, per germline. The CDR3, as DNA: TGTGCCAGCAGCTTAGAGAATTCACCCCTCCACTTT. Its translation: CASSLENSPLHF.

This clone occurred a few times. V and J are TRBV28 and TRBJ2-1; 8 positions match TRBD2. The CDR3 consists of 16 residues. CDR1 and CDR2 (germline): MDHEN, SYDVKM. J gave up 6 bases and V 6 bases, and 13 bases lay outside the gene matches. The CDR3 loop reads CASSPAASGGLNEQFF. In DNA form, the CDR3 reads TGTGCCAGCAGCCCCGCCGCCAGCGGGGGCCTCAATGAGCAGTTCTTC.

CDR3 nucleotides: TGCGCCAGCAGCCAAGGGCTGGGAATGAACACTGAAGCTTTCTTT. It encodes CASSQGLGMNTEAFF. V usage is TRBV4-1 and J usage is TRBJ1-1; D is uncertain. This CDR3 has 15 amino acids. Per germline, CDR1 MGHRA and CDR2 YSYEKL. Trimming removed 1 base at V and 0 bases at J, with 9 bases between.

A word on this clone: A read error may account for a junction end that differs from germline. The CDR3 reads CASSSGQGETQYF. CDR3 DNA: TGTGCTAGCAGCTCCGGACAGGGGGAAACCCAGTACTTC. The chain joins TRBV7-7 to TRBJ2-5; 10 positions match TRBD1. The CDR3 loop spans 13 amino acids. Germline values: CDR1 SSHAT, CDR2 FNYEAQ (reference sequence).

The CDR3 protein is CAIRGQGDNSPLHF. CDR3 bases: TGTGCCATCAGGGGACAGGGTGACAATTCACCCCTCCACTTT. This chain joins TRBV10-3 and TRBJ1-6; TRBD1 aligns across 9 bases. The CDR3 has 14 amino acids. CDR1 and CDR2 (germline): ENHRY, SYGVKD. Unmatched junction bases numbered 4, after V lost 6 bases and J lost 7 bases.

The chain links TRBV27 to TRBJ2-4; 9 bases map to TRBD2. This CDR3 spans 16 amino acids. Germline trimming cut 5 bases from V and 1 base from J; bases unmatched to any gene: 6. CDR1 and CDR2 from the germline V gene are MNHEY and SMNVEV (reference sequence). CDR3 bases: TGTGCCAGCAGTCCCGGACTAGCGCGGGCCAAAAACATTCAGTACTTC. It translates to CASSPGLARAKNIQYF.

The chain has TRBV30 and TRBJ1-2; D gene ambiguous. The CDR3 length is 11 residues. From germline, CDR1 is GTSNPN and CDR2 SVGIG (reference sequence). The DNA for the CDR3 is TGTGCGAGGCGGGTAAACTATGGCTACACCTTC. Its translation is CARRVNYGYTF.

This clone was detected once. V is TRBV29-1 and J is TRBJ2-5, with D uncertain. Germline V gene lookup returns CDR1 SQVTM and CDR2 ANQGSEA. This CDR3 contains 12 residues. V was shortened by 4 bases and J by 2 bases, with 8 bases between the two germline ends. Written as DNA, the CDR3 is TGCAGCGTTGCAGGTCAGCAAGAGACCCAGTACTTC. This codes for CSVAGQQETQYF.